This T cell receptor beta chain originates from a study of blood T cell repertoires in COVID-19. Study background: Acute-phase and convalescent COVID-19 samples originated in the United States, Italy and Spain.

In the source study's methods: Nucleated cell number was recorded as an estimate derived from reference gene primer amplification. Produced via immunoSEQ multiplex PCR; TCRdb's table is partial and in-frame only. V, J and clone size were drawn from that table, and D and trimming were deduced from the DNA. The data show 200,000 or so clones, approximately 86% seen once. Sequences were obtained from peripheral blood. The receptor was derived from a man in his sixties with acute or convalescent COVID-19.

For the CDR3, the DNA is TGTGCCACCAGGGGACTGCTTAATGAGCAGTTCTTC. This codes for CATRGLLNEQFF. The rearrangement links TRBV24-1 to TRBJ2-1; maybe TRBD2 (6 bases). The germline V gene encodes CDR1 KGHDR and CDR2 SFDVKD. Between the trimmed V and J ends, which lost 7 bases and 7 bases, there was a span of 10 bases. This CDR3 is built from 12 residues.